What follows are 19 T cell receptor beta chains derived from one specimen sequenced in a study of cytotoxic CD8 clonotypes in ibrutinib-treated CLL. Some clones are missing from TCRdb's copy, which holds only in-frame ones; the method was immunoSEQ multiplex PCR. The sample yields roughly 150,000 clones, around 80% seen once. The source was PBMCs, collected after 24 months of ibrutinib treatment. The receptors originated from a human donor with chronic lymphocytic leukemia.

The chain links TRBV7-9 to TRBJ1-4, with no clear D. The CDR3 consists of 15 residues. Germline V gene sequence: CDR1 SEHNR, CDR2 FQNEAQ (reference sequence). Trimming took off 1 base at V and 0 bases at J, with 6 bases between the two ends. The CDR3 nucleotides are TGTGCCAGCAGCTTAGACCCAACAACTAATGAAAAACTGTTTTTT. It specifies CASSLDPTTNEKLFF.

The V gene is TRBV9, the J gene TRBJ2-7; 8 bases map to TRBD1. V gave up 3 bases and J gave up 2 bases; unmatched junction bases: 7. In germline, CDR1 is SGDLS, CDR2 YYNGEE. The CDR3 is 15 residues long. The CDR3 sequence: CASSAEGQEAYEQYF. In DNA, the CDR3 is TGTGCCAGCAGCGCGGAGGGACAGGAGGCCTACGAGCAGTACTTC.

The V call is TRBV7-9, the J call TRBJ2-5; 7 bases are shared with TRBD1. The V and J ends lost 0 bases and 5 bases, in that order; junction bases with no gene match: 3. CDR1 and CDR2 from the germline V gene are SEHNR and FQNEAQ (reference sequence). This CDR3 is 14 amino acids long. The chain's CDR3 is CASSLAGGRETQYF. CDR3 nucleotide sequence: TGTGCCAGCAGCTTAGCAGGGGGCAGGGAGACCCAGTACTTC.

In its sample, this clone was seen a few times. The rearrangement uses TRBV5-4 and TRBJ1-2, with 9 bases fitting TRBD1. The germline V gene has CDR1 SGHNT and CDR2 YYREEE (reference sequence). The CDR3 length is 15 residues. Trimming took 3 bases from V and 2 from J; bases not matched to a gene: 5. The chain's CDR3 is CASSSTDRGNYGYTF. The CDR3 bases are TGTGCCAGCAGCTCTACCGACAGGGGGAACTATGGCTACACCTTC.

The chain employs TRBV4-1 and TRBJ1-5; TRBD1 matches 7 bases. The V gene's germline CDR1 is MGHRA and CDR2 YSYEKL. CDR3 size: 16 residues. With V trimmed by 2 bases and J by 1 base, 5 bases remained unmatched. The CDR3 is CASSQTDRASNQPQHF. CDR3 coding DNA: TGCGCCAGCAGCCAAACCGACAGGGCAAGCAATCAGCCCCAGCATTTT.

The V and J genes are TRBV7-3 and TRBJ1-4, with TRBD1 matching over 7 bases. The CDR3 loop spans 15 amino acids. CDR1 is SGHTA and CDR2 is FQGTGA in the germline V gene. Germline trimming cut 5 bases from V and 8 bases from J; bases unmatched to any gene: 11. The CDR3 region is CASSPTGRGEEKLFF. The CDR3 DNA follows: TGTGCCAGCAGCCCGACGGGCAGGGGGGAAGAAAAACTGTTTTTT.

V is TRBV5-4 and J is TRBJ2-5, with D maybe TRBD1 (6 bases). Trimming removed 6 bases at V and 12 bases at J, with 21 bases between. Germline CDR1 SGHNT, CDR2 YYREEE (reference sequence). This CDR3 is built from 13 residues. The CDR3 reads CASTARQAEVEYF. Written as DNA, the CDR3 is TGTGCCAGCACCGCCAGACAGGCTGAAGTTGAGTACTTC. The full variable domain, in which reference TRBV5-4 and TRBJ2-5 provide the parts outside the CDR3, is ETGVTQSPTHLIKTRGQQVTLRCSSQSGHNTVSWYQQALGQGPQFIFQYYREEENGRGNFPPRFSGLQFPNYSSELNVNALELDDSALYLCASTARQAEVEYFGPGTRLLVL.

The V and J genes are TRBV28 and TRBJ2-2, with D perhaps matching TRBD1 (7 bases). This CDR3 comprises 14 residues. Germline loops: CDR1 MDHEN, CDR2 SYDVKM. DNA for the CDR3: TGTGCGGTTGGGGGGACAGTGAACACCGGGGAGCTGTTTTTT. Translating gives CAVGGTVNTGELFF.

Here the CDR3 reads CASSGRISSTDTQYF. The CDR3 coding sequence is TGTGCCAGCAGTGGCCGGATATCTAGCACAGATACGCAGTATTTT. The chain employs TRBV2 and TRBJ2-3; no firm D call. V shed 4 bases and J shed 0 bases, with 11 bases lying between them. This CDR3 has 15 residues. Looked up from germline, CDR1 is SNHLY and CDR2 is FYNNEI. Full variable domain (outside the CDR3, taken from reference TRBV2 and TRBJ2-3): EPEVTQTPSHQVTQMGQEVILRCVPISNHLYFYWYRQILGQKVEFLVSFYNNEISEKSEIFDDQFSVERPDGSNFTLKIRSTKLEDSAMYFCASSGRISSTDTQYFGPGTRLTVL.

V and J are TRBV15 and TRBJ2-2, with a weak D call TRBD1 (6 bases). The V gene's germline CDR1 is LNHNV and CDR2 YYDKDF (reference sequence). The V end was cut by 8 bases, the J end by 0 bases, with 13 bases between. This CDR3 has 15 amino acids. CDR3 nucleotide sequence: TGTGCCACCGGGGGCAAGGTATCGAACACCGGGGAGCTGTTTTTT. Translated: CATGGKVSNTGELFF.

J is TRBJ1-2 and V is TRBV7-2; D gene unclear. The CDR3 spans 13 residues. Per the germline V gene, CDR1 is SGHTA and CDR2 is FQGNSA. V lost 2 bases and J lost 0, with 4 bases in between. The CDR3 DNA sequence: TGTGCCAGCAGCTTAATGCCTAACTATGGCTACACCTTC. Translated, it gives CASSLMPNYGYTF.

V is TRBV11-3 and J is TRBJ2-3; 10 bases map to TRBD2. The V gene end was trimmed by 1 base and the J gene end by 3 bases; junction bases not matched to a gene: 10. This CDR3 contains 18 residues. Looked up from germline, CDR1 is SGHNT and CDR2 is YENEEA. CDR3 protein: CASSLGLSGRAGTDTQYF. The CDR3, as DNA: TGTGCCAGCAGCTTAGGGCTGAGCGGGAGGGCCGGGACAGATACGCAGTATTTT.

This clone has more than one count but fewer than ten. V and J are TRBV5-1 and TRBJ1-4, with TRBD1 matching over 7 bases. The V gene's germline CDR1 is SGHRS and CDR2 YFSETQ. The V gene end was trimmed by 4 bases and the J gene end by 7 bases; junction bases not matched to a gene: 10. CDR3 length: 15 amino acids. CDR3 in DNA: TGCGCCAGCAGCCGCGAGGGGGCGGAAGGTGAAAAACTGTTTTTT. Amino acids: CASSREGAEGEKLFF.

This clone was counted only a few times. The gene calls are TRBV2 and TRBJ1-2; D is ambiguous. CDR1 is SNHLY and CDR2 is FYNNEI in the germline V gene. Trimming left V 4 bases short and J 14 bases short, with 14 bases between. The CDR3 spans 11 residues. CDR3 amino acids: CASSGLTMRTF. DNA for the CDR3: TGTGCCAGCAGTGGACTGACTATGCGAACCTTC. Based on the CDR3 plus reference TRBV2 and TRBJ1-2, the full variable domain is EPEVTQTPSHQVTQMGQEVILRCVPISNHLYFYWYRQILGQKVEFLVSFYNNEISEKSEIFDDQFSVERPDGSNFTLKIRSTKLEDSAMYFCASSGLTMRTFGSGTRLTVV.

The chain links TRBV4-2 to TRBJ1-2; D is possibly TRBD1 (5 bases). Per germline, CDR1 LGHNA and CDR2 YNFKEQ. The CDR3 covers 14 residues. V gave up 3 bases and J gave up 1 base, with 9 bases separating them. CDR3: CASSQWDVNYGYTF. As DNA, the CDR3 is TGTGCCAGCAGCCAGTGGGACGTTAACTATGGCTACACCTTC.

This chain joins TRBV6-6 and TRBJ1-1; 8 bases fit TRBD1. Germline CDR1 MNHNY, CDR2 SVGAGI (reference sequence). The CDR3 covers 15 residues. The ends lost 4 bases at V and 6 bases at J; junction bases unmatched: 10. CDR3 coding DNA: TGTGCCAGCAGTTCCAATACAGGGGGGCACGCTGAAGCTTTCTTT. Protein product: CASSSNTGGHAEAFF.

The gene calls are TRBV21-1 and TRBJ2-7; TRBD1 was called by the table and not checked on the DNA. TRBV21-1 is tagged as a pseudogene. The CDR3 loop spans 12 amino acids. CDR3 DNA sequence: TGTGCCAGCCTTGACAGGGGCCACGAGCAGTACTTC. Amino acids: CASLDRGHEQYF.

The gene calls are TRBV7-2 and TRBJ2-1; 8 bases fit TRBD2. The ends lost 4 bases at V and 10 bases at J; junction bases unmatched: 9. Germline-derived CDR1 and CDR2 are SGHTA and FQGNSA. The CDR3 is made up of 14 amino acids. The CDR3, as DNA: TGTGCCAGCAGCTCCCGGGCGGGAGGTAACGAGCAGTTCTTC. Translation gives CASSSRAGGNEQFF. Complete variable domain (other parts from reference TRBV7-2 and TRBJ2-1): GAGVSQSPSNKVTEKGKDVELRCDPISGHTALYWYRQSLGQGLEFLIYFQGNSAPDKSGLPSDRFSAERTGGSVSTLTIQRTQQEDSAVYLCASSSRAGGNEQFFGPGTRLTVL.

Only a few counts were recorded for this clone. The chain links TRBV11-3 to TRBJ2-5; the match to TRBD1 covers 10 bases. The CDR3 is made up of 16 amino acids. V gave up 6 bases and J gave up 4 bases; unmatched junction bases: 11. Germline loops: CDR1 SGHNT, CDR2 YENEEA. CDR3 region: CASSSGTGVFGETQYF. DNA for the CDR3: TGTGCCAGCAGTTCCGGGACAGGGGTGTTCGGAGAGACCCAGTACTTC.